This section outlines one TCR beta chain sequence together with its context. Its antigen remains undetermined. No much larger clone exists at a distance of one base, and base qualities are not known. Samples from volunteer blood donors who had recovered from COVID-19 were contributed by a second Seattle source. The collaborating institutions used their own protocols to collect whole blood in K2EDTA tubes. Collaborator samples were shipped for TCRbeta analysis as frozen whole blood, isolated PBMCs, or DNA extracted from either sample type. This sample stems from a study of blood T cell repertoires in COVID-19 (dated by TCRdb to 2020 to 2021). Regarding the complete study: Samples covering the acute and convalescent phases of COVID-19 were provided by collaborators in the United States, Italy and Spain. The prospective study material was composed of cDNA or gDNA derived from T cells, B-cell-depleted T cells, or PBMCs. Deeply sampled blood TCRbeta repertoires from subjects exposed to, actively infected with, or recovered from COVID-19 were included in the dataset. The repertoires were released in a freely available public database intended as a resource for research on the immune response to SARS-CoV-2. Samples were obtained from the ongoing ImmuneRACE study (first 160 participants) and from about 1,300 subjects provided by 6 global collaborators. Sample metadata almost always included a de-identified subject ID, COVID-19 status, age in years and sex. Where available, HLA class I and class II types were taken from metadata supplied by the sample provider and were not determined by assay-based typing.

TCRbeta CDR3 regions were amplified from genomic DNA using the immunoSEQ Assay, a bias-controlled multiplex PCR. In the authors' own workflow: The number of nucleated cells in each sample was estimated from the amplification of reference gene primers within the assay. Sequence reads were collapsed and filtered to measure the absolute abundance of every unique TCRbeta CDR3 rearrangement. For each sample, productive Simpson clonality was calculated as the square root of Simpson's diversity index across productive rearrangements. Here the immuneACCESS table is served through TCRdb, limited to in-frame sequences with V and J called. Missing clones are a known gap in these copies; in checked studies unresolved V genes cover under half, and the rest lacks a known reason. The V and J calls and clone size were taken over from that table, and D and trimming were inferred from the DNA. Present in this sample are about 280,000 clones, more than 75% of which were seen just once. 2% to 2.5% of the sample rests with the top ten.

Overall study outcomes, separate from this receptor: The quantity of clinical and demographic metadata differed by source and by participant and was supplied without curation.

The sample taken for sequencing was peripheral blood. The source is a woman aged 25 to 39 who had recovered from COVID-19.

The DNA sequence reads TGTGCCAGCAGCTTACATGGAAACACCATATATTTT. This codes for CASSLHGNTIYF. The sequence links TRBV11-2 to TRBJ1-3, with no confidently assigned D gene. Its CDR3 holds 12 amino acids, cysteine through phenylalanine. Here the CDR3 DNA is all that survives: 36 bases in frame from base 1. The germline V gene gives CDR1 as SGHAT and CDR2 as FQNNGV. V loses 2 bases, J loses 3 bases, and the germline ends lie 2 bases apart. The full variable domain, with segments outside the CDR3 supplied by the reference TRBV11-2 and TRBJ1-3 proteins, appears as EAGVAQSPRYKIIEKRQSVAFWCNPISGHATLYWYQQILGQGPKLLIQFQNNGVVDDSQLPKDRFSAERLKGVDSTLKIQPAKLEDSAVYLCASSLHGNTIYFGEGSWLTVV.